This T cell receptor (beta chain) was captured in a study of T cell changes during pregnancy in multiple sclerosis. The CDR3 length is 16 residues. Germline CDR1 and CDR2: MNHEY and SMNVEV (reference sequence). Trimming removed 3 bases from V and 1 base from J; junction bases left unmatched: 5. The protocol was immunoSEQ multiplex PCR, while the TCRdb copy is restricted to in-frame clones and leaves out a portion. This table holds about 59,000 clones, 90% to 95% found once. The material was CD8+ T cells from peripheral blood mononuclear cells, obtained after pregnancy. The sequence was obtained from a female donor with multiple sclerosis, enrolled in a pregnancy study. The V gene is TRBV27, the J gene TRBJ2-1; 8 bases map to TRBD2. The CDR3 here is CASSLDSGTSYNEQFF. The CDR3 region has the DNA TGTGCCAGCAGTTTGGATAGCGGGACGTCCTACAATGAGCAGTTCTTC.